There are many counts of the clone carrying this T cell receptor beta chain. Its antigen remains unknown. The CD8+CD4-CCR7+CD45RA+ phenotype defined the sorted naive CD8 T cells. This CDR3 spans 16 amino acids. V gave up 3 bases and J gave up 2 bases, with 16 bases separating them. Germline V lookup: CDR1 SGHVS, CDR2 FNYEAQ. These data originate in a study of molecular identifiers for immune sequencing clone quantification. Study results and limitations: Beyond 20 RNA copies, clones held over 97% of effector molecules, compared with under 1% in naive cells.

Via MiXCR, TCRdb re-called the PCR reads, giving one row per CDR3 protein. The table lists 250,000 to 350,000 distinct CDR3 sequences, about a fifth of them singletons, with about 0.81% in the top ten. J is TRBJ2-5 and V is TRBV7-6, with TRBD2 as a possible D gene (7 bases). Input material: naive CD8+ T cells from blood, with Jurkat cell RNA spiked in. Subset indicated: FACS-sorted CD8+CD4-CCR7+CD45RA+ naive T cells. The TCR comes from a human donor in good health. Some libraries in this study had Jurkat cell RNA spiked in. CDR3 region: CASSFQGGGIQETQYF. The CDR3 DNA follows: TGTGCCAGCAGCTTCCAAGGGGGGGGCATACAAGAGACCCAGTACTTC.